This TCR beta chain originates from a study of long-term antiretroviral therapy in people with HIV. The CDR3 runs to 12 residues. Trimming removed 6 bases from V and 5 bases from J, with 10 bases in between. Germline CDR1 is MGHDK and CDR2 is SYGVNS. Worth noting for this clone: What it binds is not known.

Study observations and caveats: Controls had broader CDR3 length ranges than HIV repertoires did. Transplant donor controls retained higher diversity, though diversity increased after ART.

Assay version v3.0 of immunoSEQ was used, and it was run at survey level. The table came from immunoSEQ multiplex PCR; TCRdb's copy has only in-frame clones and leaves some out. The data contain some 20,000 clones, 90% of them singletons. The chain combines TRBV25-1 with TRBJ2-5; a possible D gene is TRBD2 (5 bases). The sequencing used unsorted PBMCs, collected 4.4 years before starting antiretroviral therapy. This TCR was sampled from a woman aged 25 to 45 with HIV. CDR3 DNA sequence: TGTGCCAGCAGCGGGATGGTGGAGACCCAGTACTTC. Amino acids: CASSGMVETQYF.